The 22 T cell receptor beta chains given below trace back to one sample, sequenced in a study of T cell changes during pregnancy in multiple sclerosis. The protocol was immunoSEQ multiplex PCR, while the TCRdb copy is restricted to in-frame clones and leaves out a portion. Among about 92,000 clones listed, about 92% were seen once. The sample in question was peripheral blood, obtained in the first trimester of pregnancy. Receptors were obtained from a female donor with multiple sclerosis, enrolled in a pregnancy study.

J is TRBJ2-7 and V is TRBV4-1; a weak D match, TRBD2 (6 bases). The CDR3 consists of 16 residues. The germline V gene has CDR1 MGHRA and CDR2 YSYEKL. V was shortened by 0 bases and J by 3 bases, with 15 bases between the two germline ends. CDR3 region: CASSQDSGRGVYEQYF. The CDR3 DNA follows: TGCGCCAGCAGCCAAGATTCCGGGAGAGGGGTCTACGAGCAGTACTTC.

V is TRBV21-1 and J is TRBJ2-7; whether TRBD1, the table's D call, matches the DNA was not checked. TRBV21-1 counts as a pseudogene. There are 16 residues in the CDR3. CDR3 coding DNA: TGTGCCAGCAGCAACCCCCCCCGCTCTGGCCCCTACGAGCAGTACTTC. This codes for CASSNPPRSGPYEQYF.

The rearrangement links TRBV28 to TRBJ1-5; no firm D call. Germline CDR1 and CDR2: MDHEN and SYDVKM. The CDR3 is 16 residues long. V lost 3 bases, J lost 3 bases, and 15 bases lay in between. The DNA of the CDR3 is TGTGCCAGCAGTTTCTATAGCCTAAAACTCAATCAGCCCCAGCATTTT. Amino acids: CASSFYSLKLNQPQHF.

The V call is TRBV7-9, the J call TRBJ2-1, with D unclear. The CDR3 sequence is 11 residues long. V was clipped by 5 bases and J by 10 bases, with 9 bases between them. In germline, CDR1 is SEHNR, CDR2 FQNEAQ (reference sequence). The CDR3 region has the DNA TGTGCCAGCAGCCAGGCCGCCGAGCAGTTCTTC. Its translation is CASSQAAEQFF.

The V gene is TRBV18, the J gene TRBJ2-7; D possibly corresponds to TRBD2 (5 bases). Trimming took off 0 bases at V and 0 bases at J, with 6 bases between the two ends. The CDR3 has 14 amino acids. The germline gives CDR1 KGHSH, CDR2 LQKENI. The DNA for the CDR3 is TGTGCCAGCTCACCACCGCGGGTCTCCTACGAGCAGTACTTC. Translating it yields CASSPPRVSYEQYF.

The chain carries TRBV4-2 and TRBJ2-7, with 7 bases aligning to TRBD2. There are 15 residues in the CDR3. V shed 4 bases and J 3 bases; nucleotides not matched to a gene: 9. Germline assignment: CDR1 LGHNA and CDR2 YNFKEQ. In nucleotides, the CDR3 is TGTGCCAGCAGCCTGGACCGTGGACTAGTCTACGAGCAGTACTTC. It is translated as CASSLDRGLVYEQYF.

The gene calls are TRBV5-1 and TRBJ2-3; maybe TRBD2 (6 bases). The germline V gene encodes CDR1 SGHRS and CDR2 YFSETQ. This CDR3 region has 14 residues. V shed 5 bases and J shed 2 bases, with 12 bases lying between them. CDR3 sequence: CASRWTMFTDTQYF. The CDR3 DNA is TGCGCCAGCAGGTGGACTATGTTCACAGATACGCAGTATTTT.

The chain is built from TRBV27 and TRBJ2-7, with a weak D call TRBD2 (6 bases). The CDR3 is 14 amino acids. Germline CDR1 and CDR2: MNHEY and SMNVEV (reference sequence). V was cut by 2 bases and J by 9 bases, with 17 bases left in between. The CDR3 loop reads CASSLITPLGGQYF. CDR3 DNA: TGTGCCAGCAGTTTAATAACACCTCTGGGGGGGCAGTACTTC.

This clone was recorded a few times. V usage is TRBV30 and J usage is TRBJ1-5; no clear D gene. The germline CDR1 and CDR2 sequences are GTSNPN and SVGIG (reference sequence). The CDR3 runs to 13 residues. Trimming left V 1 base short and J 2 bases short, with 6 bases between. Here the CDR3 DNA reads TGTGCCTGGAGTGGTTCGGGCAATCAGCCCCAGCATTTT. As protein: CAWSGSGNQPQHF.

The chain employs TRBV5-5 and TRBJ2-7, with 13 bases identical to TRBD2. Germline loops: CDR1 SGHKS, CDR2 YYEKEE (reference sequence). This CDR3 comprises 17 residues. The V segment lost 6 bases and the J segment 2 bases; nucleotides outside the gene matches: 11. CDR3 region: CASNSWGGLAGTYEQYF. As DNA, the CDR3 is TGTGCCAGCAACTCATGGGGGGGACTAGCGGGAACCTACGAGCAGTACTTC.

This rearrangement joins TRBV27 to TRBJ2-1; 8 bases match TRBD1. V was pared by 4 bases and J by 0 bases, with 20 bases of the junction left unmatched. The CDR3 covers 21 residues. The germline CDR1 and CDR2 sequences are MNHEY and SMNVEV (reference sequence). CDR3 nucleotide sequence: TGTGCCAGCAGTTCATCCTCCGGGGGCGTTTACAGGGGGTTCTCCTACAATGAGCAGTTCTTC. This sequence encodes CASSSSSGGVYRGFSYNEQFF.

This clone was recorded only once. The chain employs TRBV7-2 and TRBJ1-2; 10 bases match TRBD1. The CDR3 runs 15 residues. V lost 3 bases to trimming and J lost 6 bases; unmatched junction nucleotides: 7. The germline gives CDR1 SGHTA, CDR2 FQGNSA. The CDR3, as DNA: TGTGCCAGCAGCTTCCGTACGACAGGGGGCAATGGCTACACCTTC. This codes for CASSFRTTGGNGYTF. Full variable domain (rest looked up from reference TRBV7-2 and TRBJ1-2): GAGVSQSPSNKVTEKGKDVELRCDPISGHTALYWYRQSLGQGLEFLIYFQGNSAPDKSGLPSDRFSAERTGGSVSTLTIQRTQQEDSAVYLCASSFRTTGGNGYTFGSGTRLTVV.

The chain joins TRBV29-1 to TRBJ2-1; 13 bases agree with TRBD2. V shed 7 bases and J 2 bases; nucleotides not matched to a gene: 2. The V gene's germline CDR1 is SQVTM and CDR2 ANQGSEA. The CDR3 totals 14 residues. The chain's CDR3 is CSATSGRAYNEQFF. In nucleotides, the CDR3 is TGCAGCGCTACTAGCGGGAGGGCCTACAATGAGCAGTTCTTC.

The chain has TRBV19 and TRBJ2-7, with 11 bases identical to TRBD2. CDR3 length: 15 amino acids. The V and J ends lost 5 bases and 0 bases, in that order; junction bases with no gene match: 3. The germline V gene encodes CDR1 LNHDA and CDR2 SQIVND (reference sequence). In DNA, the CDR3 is TGTGCCAGTAGTCAAACTAGCGGGGGCTCCTACGAGCAGTACTTC. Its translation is CASSQTSGGSYEQYF.

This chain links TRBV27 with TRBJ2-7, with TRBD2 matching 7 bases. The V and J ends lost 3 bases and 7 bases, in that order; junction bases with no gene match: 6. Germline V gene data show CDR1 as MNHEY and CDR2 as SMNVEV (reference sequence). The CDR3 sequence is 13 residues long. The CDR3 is CASSFREAGEQYF. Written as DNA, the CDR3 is TGTGCCAGCAGTTTTAGGGAAGCGGGAGAGCAGTACTTC.

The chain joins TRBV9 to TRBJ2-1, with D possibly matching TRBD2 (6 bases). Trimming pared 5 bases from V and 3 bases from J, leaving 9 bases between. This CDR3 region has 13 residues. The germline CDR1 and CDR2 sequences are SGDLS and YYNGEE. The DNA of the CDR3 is TGTGCCAGCAGTCGGGGGTACTACAATGAGCAGTTCTTC. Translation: CASSRGYYNEQFF.

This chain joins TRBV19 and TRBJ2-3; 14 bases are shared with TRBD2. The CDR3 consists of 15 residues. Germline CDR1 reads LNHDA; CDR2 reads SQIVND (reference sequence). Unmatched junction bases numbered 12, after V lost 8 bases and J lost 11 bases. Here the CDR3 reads CASSKGTSGSDRQYF. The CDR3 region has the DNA TGTGCCAGTTCGAAAGGGACTAGCGGGAGCGATCGGCAGTATTTT.

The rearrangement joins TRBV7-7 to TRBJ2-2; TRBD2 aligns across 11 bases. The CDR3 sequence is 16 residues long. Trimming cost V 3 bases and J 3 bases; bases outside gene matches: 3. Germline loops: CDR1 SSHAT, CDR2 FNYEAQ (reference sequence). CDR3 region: CASSFKLAGDTGELFF. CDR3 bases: TGTGCCAGCAGCTTCAAACTAGCGGGAGACACCGGGGAGCTGTTTTTT.

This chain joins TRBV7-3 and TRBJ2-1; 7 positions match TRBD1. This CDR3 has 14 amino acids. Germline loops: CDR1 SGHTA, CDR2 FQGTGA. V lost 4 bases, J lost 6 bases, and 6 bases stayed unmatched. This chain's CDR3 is CASSSGTVPNEQFF. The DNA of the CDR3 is TGTGCCAGCAGCTCTGGGACAGTACCCAATGAGCAGTTCTTC.

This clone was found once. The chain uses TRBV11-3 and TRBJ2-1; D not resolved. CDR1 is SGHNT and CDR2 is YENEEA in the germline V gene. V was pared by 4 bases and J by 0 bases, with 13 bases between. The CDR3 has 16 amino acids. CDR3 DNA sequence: TGTGCCAGCAGCTCCTCTCCCCTCAGCTCCTACAATGAGCAGTTCTTC. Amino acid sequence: CASSSSPLSSYNEQFF.

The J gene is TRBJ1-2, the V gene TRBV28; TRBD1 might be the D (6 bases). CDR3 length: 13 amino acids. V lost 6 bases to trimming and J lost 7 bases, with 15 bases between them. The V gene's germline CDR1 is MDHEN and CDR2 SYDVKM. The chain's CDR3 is CASSPGTHLGYTF. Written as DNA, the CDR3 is TGTGCCAGCAGCCCAGGGACACACCTTGGCTACACCTTC.

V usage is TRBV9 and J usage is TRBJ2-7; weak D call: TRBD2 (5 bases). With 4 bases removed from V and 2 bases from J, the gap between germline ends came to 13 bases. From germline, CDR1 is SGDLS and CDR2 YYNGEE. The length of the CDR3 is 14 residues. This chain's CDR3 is CASSPPGKTYEQYF. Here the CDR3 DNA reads TGTGCCAGCAGCCCCCCGGGGAAAACCTACGAGCAGTACTTC.